These T cell receptor beta chains were read from a single sample in a study of blood T cell repertoires in COVID-19. Profiling relied on immunoSEQ multiplex PCR, and the TCRdb table lists in-frame clones only, not all of them. The data hold around 150,000 clones, with around 90% observed a single time. Sequencing input: peripheral blood. Source of these receptors: a man aged 55 to 70 with acute or convalescent COVID-19. The CDR3 runs from the conserved cysteine through the conserved F or W. A D gene is named only where the DNA matches it firmly. Expanded clones are given a class, and other clones once, few, many or no size at all.

J	V	size	D	DNA	CDR3
TRBJ2-1	TRBV10-3	.	.	TGTGCCATCAGTGACCAGGGGTTAAATGAGCAGTTCTTC	CAISDQGLNEQFF
TRBJ2-1	TRBV6-2/TRBV6-3	.	.	TGTGCCAGCAGTTACGTTTCGCGCAGGAACGAATGGGCTTACAATGAGCAGTTCTTC	CASSYVSRRNEWAYNEQFF
TRBJ1-1	TRBV11-2	.	TRBD1	TGTGCCAGCAGCTCAAAACGACAGGGGTCCTTGAACACTGAAGCTTTCTTT	CASSSKRQGSLNTEAFF
TRBJ2-7	TRBV27	.	TRBD2	TGTGCCAGCAGTTTAAGGGCAGGGCGGGGGGAGCAGTACTTC	CASSLRAGRGEQYF
TRBJ1-6	TRBV5-1	.	.	TGCGCCAGCAGCTTTCAGAGCGGGAATTCACCCCTCCACTTT	CASSFQSGNSPLHF
TRBJ1-5	TRBV12-3/TRBV12-4	once	.	TGTGCCAGCAGTTTATCAGTCGACCAGCATTTT	CASSLSVDQHF
TRBJ2-4	TRBV5-4	.	.	TGTGCCAGCAGCTTGGATCGTGGAGACAAAAACATTCAGTACTTC	CASSLDRGDKNIQYF
TRBJ1-4	TRBV7-6	.	.	TGTGCCAGCAGCTTTGCAGGGGAGATAAATGAAAAACTGTTTTTT	CASSFAGEINEKLFF
TRBJ2-7	TRBV5-1	.	.	TGCGCCAGCAGCTTGGAAGGACTAACAAACGAGCAGTACTTC	CASSLEGLTNEQYF
TRBJ2-1	TRBV18	.	TRBD1	TGTGCCAGCTCACCAGAACAGGGGGTTTTAGGCGATGAGCAGTTCTTC	CASSPEQGVLGDEQFF
TRBJ2-7	TRBV18	.	.	TGTGCCAGCTCAACGGGGGTCTCCTACGAGCAGTACTTC	CASSTGVSYEQYF
TRBJ1-1	TRBV10-2	.	.	TGCGCCAGCACACTGGGAGTGGGGAGGGTAGCTTTCTTT	CASTLGVGRVAFF
TRBJ2-1	TRBV12-3/TRBV12-4	.	.	TGTGCCAGCAGTAGACAGGAGTACAATGAGCAGTTCTTC	CASSRQEYNEQFF
TRBJ2-1	TRBV7-8	once	TRBD1	TGTGCCAGCAGCCCTTATTCCGGGACAGGGTTTGTCGGCAATGAGCAGTTCTTC	CASSPYSGTGFVGNEQFF
TRBJ1-1	TRBV5-4	.	TRBD1	TGTGCCAGCAGCCTGGACAGGGTAGGAGCTTTCTTT	CASSLDRVGAFF
TRBJ1-4	TRBV18	.	.	TGTGCCAGCTCACCGGGACAACATAATGAAAAACTGTTTTTT	CASSPGQHNEKLFF
TRBJ1-6	TRBV18	.	TRBD1	TGTGCCAGCTCACCACACGGACAGGGGAATTCACCCCTCCACTTT	CASSPHGQGNSPLHF
TRBJ1-1	TRBV7-2	.	.	TGTGCCAGCAGCTTAGCGGCGGGGGCGCGCACTGAAGCTTTCTTT	CASSLAAGARTEAFF
TRBJ1-2	TRBV14	.	.	TGTGCCAGCAGCCCCCAAAACTATGGCTACACCTTC	CASSPQNYGYTF
TRBJ2-5	TRBV11-2	.	TRBD2	TGTGCCAGCAGCCTGGTCACGACTAGCGGGGTAGAGACCCAGTACTTC	CASSLVTTSGVETQYF
TRBJ2-4	TRBV3-1/TRBV3-2	.	TRBD1	TGTGCCAGCAGCCAAGGGGGACAGCTAGCCAAAAACATTCAGTACTTC	CASSQGGQLAKNIQYF
TRBJ2-2	TRBV5-1	.	.	TGCGCCAGCAGCTTGGATCCCGGGGGGAACACCGGGGAGCTGTTTTTT	CASSLDPGGNTGELFF
TRBJ2-7	TRBV5-1	.	.	TGCGCCAGCAGCCAGGGACAAATCTACGAGCAGTACTTC	CASSQGQIYEQYF
TRBJ1-4	TRBV5-8	few	.	TGTGCCAGCAGACGATTGGGCCAGATGACTAAAAAACTGTTTTTT	CASRRLGQMTKKLFF
TRBJ1-1	TRBV7-4	.	.	TGTGTCATGAACACCACGAACACTGAAGCTTTCTTT	CVMNTTNTEAFF
TRBJ1-1	TRBV4-1	.	TRBD1	TGCGCCAGCAGCCAGACAGGGTGGATAAACACTGAAGCTTTCTTT	CASSQTGWINTEAFF
TRBJ2-3	TRBV3-1/TRBV3-2	.	TRBD2	TGTGCCAGCAGCCAAGGTGTTAGCGGGGGGGCCACAGATACGCAGTATTTT	CASSQGVSGGATDTQYF
TRBJ1-3	TRBV25-1	.	.	TGTGCCAGCAGTGAATTACAGGGAACTGGAAACACCATATATTTT	CASSELQGTGNTIYF
TRBJ1-5	TRBV4-3	.	.	TGCGCCAGCAGCCATAAGATAGAGGCGGCTCAGCCCCAGCATTTT	CASSHKIEAAQPQHF
TRBJ1-3	TRBV20-1	.	.	TGCAGTGCCCCAGTTGGAAACACCATATATTTT	CSAPVGNTIYF
TRBJ2-5	TRBV6-5	.	.	TGTGCCAGCGGGGGGGGGCACCAAGAGACCCAGTACTTC	CASGGGHQETQYF
TRBJ1-4	TRBV9	.	.	TGTGCCAGCAGCCCCCGGGGGGAAATCGGTGAAAAACTGTTTTTT	CASSPRGEIGEKLFF
TRBJ2-2	TRBV4-1	.	.	TGCGCCAGCAGCCAACCCCGGACCCGCGGGTCCGGGGAGCTGTTTTTT	CASSQPRTRGSGELFF